This TCR beta chain comes out of a study of T cell changes during pregnancy in multiple sclerosis. Here immunoSEQ multiplex PCR was the method, and the copy in TCRdb shows in-frame clones only, minus some. The sample has 35,000 to 40,000 clones; 90% to 95% are singletons. This CDR3 has 15 amino acids. The trim removed 10 bases at V and 7 bases at J, leaving 14 bases unmatched. Germline CDR1 reads LNHDA; CDR2 reads SQIVND (reference sequence). In this sample, this clone is medium-sized (0.01 to 0.1%). The chain couples TRBV19 to TRBJ1-5, with 9 bases matching TRBD1. The sequence was obtained from a female donor with multiple sclerosis, enrolled in a pregnancy study. The specimen comprised CD4+ T cells from peripheral blood mononuclear cells, sampled in the third trimester of pregnancy. DNA for the CDR3: TGTGCCACCGAAAGTGGGACAGGGTTAAGACAGCCCCAGCATTTT. It is translated as CATESGTGLRQPQHF. Full variable domain (outside the CDR3, taken from reference TRBV19 and TRBJ1-5): DGGITQSPKYLFRKEGQNVTLSCEQNLNHDAMYWYRQDPGQGLRLIYYSQIVNDFQKGDIAEGYSVSREKKESFPLTVTSAQKNPTAFYLCATESGTGLRQPQHFGDGTRLSIL.